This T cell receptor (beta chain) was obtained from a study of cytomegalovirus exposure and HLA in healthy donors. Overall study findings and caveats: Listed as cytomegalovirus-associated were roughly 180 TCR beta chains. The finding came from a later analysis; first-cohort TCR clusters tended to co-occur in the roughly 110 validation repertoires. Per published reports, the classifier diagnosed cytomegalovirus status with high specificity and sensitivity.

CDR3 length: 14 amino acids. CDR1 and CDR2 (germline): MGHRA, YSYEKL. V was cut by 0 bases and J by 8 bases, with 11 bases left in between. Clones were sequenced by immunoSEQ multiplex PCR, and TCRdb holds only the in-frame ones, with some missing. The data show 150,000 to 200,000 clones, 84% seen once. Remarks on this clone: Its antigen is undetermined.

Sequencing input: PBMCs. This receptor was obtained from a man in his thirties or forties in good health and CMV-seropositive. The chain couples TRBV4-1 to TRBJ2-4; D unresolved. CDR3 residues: CASSQEESVDIQYF. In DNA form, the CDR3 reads TGCGCCAGCAGCCAAGAAGAGAGCGTGGACATTCAGTACTTC.